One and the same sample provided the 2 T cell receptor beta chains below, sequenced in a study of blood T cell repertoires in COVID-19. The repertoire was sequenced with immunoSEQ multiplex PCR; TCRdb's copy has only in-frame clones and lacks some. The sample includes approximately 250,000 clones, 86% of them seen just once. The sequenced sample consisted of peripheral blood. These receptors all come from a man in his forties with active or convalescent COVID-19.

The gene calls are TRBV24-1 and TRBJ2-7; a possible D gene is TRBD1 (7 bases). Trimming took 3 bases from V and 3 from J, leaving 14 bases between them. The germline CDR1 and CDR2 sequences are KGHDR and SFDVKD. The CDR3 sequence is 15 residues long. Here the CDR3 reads CATSDTRQGGYEQYF. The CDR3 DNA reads TGTGCCACCAGTGATACCCGACAGGGAGGCTACGAGCAGTACTTC.

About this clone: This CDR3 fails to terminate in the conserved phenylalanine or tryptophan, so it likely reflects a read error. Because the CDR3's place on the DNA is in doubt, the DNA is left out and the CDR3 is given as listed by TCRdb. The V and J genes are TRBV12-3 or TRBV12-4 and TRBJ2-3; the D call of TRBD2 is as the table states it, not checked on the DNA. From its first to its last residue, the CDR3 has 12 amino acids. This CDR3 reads CASSLSRGPPGV.